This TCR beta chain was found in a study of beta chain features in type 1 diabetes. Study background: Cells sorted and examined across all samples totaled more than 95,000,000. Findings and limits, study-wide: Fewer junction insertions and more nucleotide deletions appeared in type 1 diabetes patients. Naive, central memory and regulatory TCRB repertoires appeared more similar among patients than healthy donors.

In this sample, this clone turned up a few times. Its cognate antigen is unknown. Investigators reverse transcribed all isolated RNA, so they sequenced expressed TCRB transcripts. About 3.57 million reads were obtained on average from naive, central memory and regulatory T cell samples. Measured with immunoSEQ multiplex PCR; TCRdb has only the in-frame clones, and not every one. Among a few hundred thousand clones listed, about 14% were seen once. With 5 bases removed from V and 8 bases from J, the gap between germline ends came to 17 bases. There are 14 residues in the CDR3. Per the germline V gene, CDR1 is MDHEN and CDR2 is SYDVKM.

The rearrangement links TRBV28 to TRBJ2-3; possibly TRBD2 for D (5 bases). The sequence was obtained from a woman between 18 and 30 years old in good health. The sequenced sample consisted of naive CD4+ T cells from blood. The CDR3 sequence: CASSPQGLSGTQYF. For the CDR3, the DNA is TGTGCCAGCAGTCCCCAAGGACTCTCGGGTACGCAGTATTTT.